The rows below give T cell receptor beta chains drawn from one sample of a study of cytomegalovirus exposure and HLA in healthy donors. Some clones are missing from TCRdb's copy, which holds only in-frame ones; the method was immunoSEQ multiplex PCR. This table holds 120,000 to 150,000 clones, about three quarters found once. Sample: PBMCs. Every receptor here comes from a male donor in good health and CMV-seronegative. The CDR3 runs from the conserved cysteine through the conserved F or W. The D gene is left open where the match is weak. Part of the rows lack a size; the others show once, few, many or a class for expanded clones.

TRBJ2-2 NA TRBD1 TRBV9 TGTGCCAGCAGCTTGGGACAGGGGGGCACCGGGGAGCTGTTTTTT CASSLGQGGTGELFF
TRBJ1-1 NA NA TRBV11-3 TGTGCCAGCAGCTTAGTAGGGGTAGGAACTGAAGCTTTCTTT CASSLVGVGTEAFF
TRBJ2-7 NA NA TRBV4-1 TGCGCCAGCAGCCAAGAAGAGGGCGGGGCCGCCTACGAGCAGTACTTC CASSQEEGGAAYEQYF
TRBJ1-1 NA NA TRBV13 TGTGCCAGCAGCCCCTGGGGAGTCGAGGTCACTGAAGCTTTCTTT CASSPWGVEVTEAFF
TRBJ2-7 NA TRBD1 TRBV11-2 TGTGCCAGCAGCTCCAAACGGCCGGGACAGGGGACGCCCTACGAGCAGTACTTC CASSSKRPGQGTPYEQYF
TRBJ2-1 NA NA TRBV5-1 TGCGCCAGCAGCTTAGAAGCGGTTGGGTCCTACAATGAGCAGTTCTTC CASSLEAVGSYNEQFF
TRBJ1-6 few NA TRBV4-1 TGCGCCAGCAGCCAAGCGGGACACCGGAATTCACCCCTCCACTTT CASSQAGHRNSPLHF
TRBJ2-3 NA TRBD2 TRBV7-8 TGTGCCAGCAGCAGCGGGGGTGTGCAGTATTTT CASSSGGVQYF
TRBJ1-5 NA NA TRBV6-5 TGTGCCAGCAGCAGAAATAGCAATCAGCCCCAGCATTTT CASSRNSNQPQHF
TRBJ1-1 NA TRBD1 TRBV6-6 TGTGCCAGCAGTTACTCAGGGGGCGGCACTGAAGCTTTCTTT CASSYSGGGTEAFF
TRBJ1-1 once TRBD1 TRBV9 TGTGCCAGCAGCCCCCGTCCCGGGACAGGGTTCGGGGAAGCTTTCTTT CASSPRPGTGFGEAFF
TRBJ2-5 NA NA TRBV7-6 TGTGCCAGCAGCTTATCGGACCAAGAGACCCAGTACTTC CASSLSDQETQYF
TRBJ2-7 once NA TRBV11-2 TGTGCCAGCAGCCTAGGAGTCTACGAGCAGTACTTC CASSLGVYEQYF
TRBJ2-5 NA NA TRBV11-3 TGTGCCAGCAGCTTGAGAGAGACCCAGTACTTC CASSLRETQYF
TRBJ2-7 NA TRBD1 TRBV27 TGTGCCAGCAGCCCAGGGGGCTCCTACGAGCAGTACTTC CASSPGGSYEQYF
TRBJ1-6 NA NA TRBV6-5 TGTGCCAGCAGTCGACAGACCTATAATTCACCCCTCCACTTT CASSRQTYNSPLHF
TRBJ1-4 NA NA TRBV30 TGTGCCTGGAGTGTACAGACACAAAGGAATGAAAAACTGTTTTTT CAWSVQTQRNEKLFF
TRBJ1-2 once TRBD1 TRBV5-4 TGTGCCAGCAGCTTGGGTCGACAGGGGAATGGCTACACCTTC CASSLGRQGNGYTF
TRBJ2-7 few NA TRBV19 TGTGCCAGTAGTTTGTCTCCTAGTACGAGGTCACGCGAGCAGTACTTC CASSLSPSTRSREQYF
TRBJ1-1 NA NA TRBV7-9 TGTGCCAGCAGCGTAGACCGGACAGTGAACACTGAAGCTTTCTTT CASSVDRTVNTEAFF
TRBJ2-1 NA NA TRBV7-3 TGTGCCAGCAGCTTAATAGGAGGAGGGTTTAATGAGCAGTTCTTC CASSLIGGGFNEQFF
TRBJ2-7 once TRBD2 TRBV6-5 TGTGCCAGCAAACGGACTAGCGGGACAGGCGAGCAGTACTTC CASKRTSGTGEQYF
TRBJ1-5 NA TRBD1 TRBV30 TGTGCCTGGAGTCCCCGGGACAGGGGGACCCAGCCCCAGCATTTT CAWSPRDRGTQPQHF
TRBJ2-6 few NA TRBV6-5 TGTGCCAGCAGGGGGACTTTCTCTGGGGCCAACGTCCTGACTTTC CASRGTFSGANVLTF
TRBJ2-7 NA NA TRBV4-3 TGCGCCAGCAGCCAAAGATCCGGGGGATCCTCCTACGAGCAGTACTTC CASSQRSGGSSYEQYF
TRBJ1-2 NA NA TRBV15 TGTGCCACCAGCAGAGATAAAGTCAGTCCCTATGGCTACACCTTC CATSRDKVSPYGYTF
TRBJ1-5 NA NA TRBV4-1 TGCGCCAGCAGCCCACTTCCGGGGGAAACTCAGCCCCAGCATTTT CASSPLPGETQPQHF
TRBJ2-3 NA TRBD2 TRBV30 TGTGCCTGGAGTGAGCGACCCGGGACTAGCGGGAGGGTTTTTGGCACAGATACGCAGTATTTT CAWSERPGTSGRVFGTDTQYF
TRBJ2-2 NA TRBD1 TRBV9 TGTGCCAGCAGGGACGGGACAGGGGGGTCCGGGGAGCTGTTTTTT CASRDGTGGSGELFF
TRBJ2-3 NA TRBD2 TRBV5-1 TGCGCCAGCAGCTTGTTCCGGGAGGGAGGGACAGATACGCAGTATTTT CASSLFREGGTDTQYF
TRBJ2-5 NA NA TRBV5-8 TGTGCCAGCAGCTTGGGGACAAGACAAGAGACCCAGTACTTC CASSLGTRQETQYF
TRBJ2-3 NA TRBD1 TRBV6-6 TGTGCCAGCAGTTACCAGGACAGGAACACAGATACGCAGTATTTT CASSYQDRNTDTQYF
TRBJ2-1 once NA TRBV2 TGTGCCAGCAGCCAAGGAGCCGGGACACTCTACAATGAGCAGTTCTTC CASSQGAGTLYNEQFF
TRBJ2-1 NA NA TRBV9 TGTGCCAGCAGCGAAGCTAACGAGGAAAAGCAGTTCTTC CASSEANEEKQFF
TRBJ2-1 NA TRBD2 TRBV18 TGTGCCAGCTCACCGCGGACTAGCGGAAAAGGGGATGAGCAGTTCTTC CASSPRTSGKGDEQFF
TRBJ2-2 NA TRBD2 TRBV25-1 TGTGCCAGCAGTGAATTAAGCGGGGTGAACACCGGGGAGCTGTTTTTT CASSELSGVNTGELFF
TRBJ1-2 NA TRBD1 TRBV11-2 TGTGCCAGCAGCTTAATGGTAACAGGGGGCATTTCTGGCTACACCTTC CASSLMVTGGISGYTF
TRBJ2-1 NA NA TRBV7-9 TGTTCCAGCACCAAGGGGTACCAAGGCAATGAGCAGTTCTTC CSSTKGYQGNEQFF
TRBJ2-1 NA NA TRBV6-4 TGTGCCAGCAGTGACAGGCGACTAGAAGCCGGCAATGAGCAGTTCTTC CASSDRRLEAGNEQFF
TRBJ2-7 NA NA TRBV6-5 TGTGCCAGCAGTTACTCGAGCAGGGGAGCCTACGAGCAGTACTTC CASSYSSRGAYEQYF
TRBJ1-1 NA NA TRBV6-1 TGTGCCACCTCGAGGCAGCCTAACACTGAAGCTTTCTTT CATSRQPNTEAFF
TRBJ2-5 NA TRBD2 TRBV9 TGTGCCAGCAGCGTAGTAGCGGGGGGGCCTGAGACCCAGTACTTC CASSVVAGGPETQYF
TRBJ2-3 NA TRBD1 TRBV7-9 TGTGCCAGCAGCTTACGGGGACAGACAGATACGCAGTATTTT CASSLRGQTDTQYF
TRBJ1-1 NA NA TRBV27 TGTGCCAGCAGTCCAAGCTTGGGGGACATGAACACTGAAGCTTTCTTT CASSPSLGDMNTEAFF
TRBJ2-5 NA NA TRBV7-3 TGTGCCAGCAGCAGGAGCGACCAAGAGACCCAGTACTTC CASSRSDQETQYF
TRBJ2-5 NA NA TRBV6-5 TGTGCCAGCAGTTACTCGATACAGAACGTCGAGACCCAGTACTTC CASSYSIQNVETQYF
TRBJ2-7 NA TRBD2 TRBV11-1 TGTGCCAGCAGCTTCTCCACGGGACTAGCGGGGGGGTACGAGCAGTACTTC CASSFSTGLAGGYEQYF
TRBJ2-1 NA TRBD2 TRBV9 TGTGCCAGCAGCGTAACGGAAAGGAGCGGGAGGGCCTCCTACAATGAGCAGTTCTTC CASSVTERSGRASYNEQFF
TRBJ2-1 NA TRBD2 TRBV27 TGTGCCAGCAGTTCCGGGACTAGCGTTTGGGATGAGCAGTTCTTC CASSSGTSVWDEQFF
TRBJ1-1 NA TRBD1 TRBV6-5 TGTGCCAGCAGTTTACAGGGGGTGACGGGGACTGAAGCTTTCTTT CASSLQGVTGTEAFF
TRBJ2-3 few NA TRBV14 TGTGCCAGCAGCCAAGCGTCGAACATCAATACGCAGTATTTT CASSQASNINTQYF
TRBJ1-5 NA NA TRBV18 TGTGCCAGCTCGCCAACCGGGCAGCCCCAGCATTTT CASSPTGQPQHF